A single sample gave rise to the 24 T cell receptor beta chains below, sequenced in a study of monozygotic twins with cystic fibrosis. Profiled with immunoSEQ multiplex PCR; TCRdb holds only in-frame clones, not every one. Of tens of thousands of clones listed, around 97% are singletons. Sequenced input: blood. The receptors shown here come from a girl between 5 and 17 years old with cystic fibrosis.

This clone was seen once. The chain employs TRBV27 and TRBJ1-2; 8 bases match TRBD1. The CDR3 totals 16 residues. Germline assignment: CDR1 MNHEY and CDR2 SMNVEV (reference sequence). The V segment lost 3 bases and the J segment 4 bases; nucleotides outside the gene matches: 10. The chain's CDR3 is CASSFLGQGGLYGYTF. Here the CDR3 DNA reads TGTGCCAGCAGTTTCCTCGGACAGGGCGGGCTCTATGGCTACACCTTC.

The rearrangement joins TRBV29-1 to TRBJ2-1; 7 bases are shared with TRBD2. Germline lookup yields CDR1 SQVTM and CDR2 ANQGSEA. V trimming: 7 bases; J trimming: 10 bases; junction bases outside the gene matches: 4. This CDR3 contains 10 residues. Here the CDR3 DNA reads TGCAGCGCCCTGACTAGCGAGCAGTTCTTC. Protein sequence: CSALTSEQFF.

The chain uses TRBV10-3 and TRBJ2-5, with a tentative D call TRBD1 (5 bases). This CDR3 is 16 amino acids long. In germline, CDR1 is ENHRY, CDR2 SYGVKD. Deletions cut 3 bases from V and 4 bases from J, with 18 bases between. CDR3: CAISDPTDLSTETQYF. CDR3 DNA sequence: TGTGCCATCAGTGACCCGACAGACCTCTCAACAGAGACCCAGTACTTC.

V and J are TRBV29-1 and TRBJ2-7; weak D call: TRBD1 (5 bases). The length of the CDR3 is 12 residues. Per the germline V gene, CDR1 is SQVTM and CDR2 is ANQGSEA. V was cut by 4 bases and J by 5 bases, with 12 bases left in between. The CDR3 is CSVADARDEQYF. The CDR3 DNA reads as TGCAGCGTTGCCGACGCCAGGGACGAGCAGTACTTC.

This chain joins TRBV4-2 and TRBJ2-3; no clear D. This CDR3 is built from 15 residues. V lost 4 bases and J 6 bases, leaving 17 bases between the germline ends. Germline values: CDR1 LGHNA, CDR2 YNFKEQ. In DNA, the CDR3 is TGTGCCAGCAGCCTAGACGACAAGGGTGCCGATACGCAGTATTTT. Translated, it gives CASSLDDKGADTQYF.

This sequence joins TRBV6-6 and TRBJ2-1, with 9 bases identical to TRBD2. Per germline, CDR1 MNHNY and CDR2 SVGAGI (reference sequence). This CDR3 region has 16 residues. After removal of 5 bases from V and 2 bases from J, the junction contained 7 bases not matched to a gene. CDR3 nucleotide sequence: TGTGCCAGCAGTACTCGAAGCGGGGGGACCTACAATGAGCAGTTCTTC. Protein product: CASSTRSGGTYNEQFF.

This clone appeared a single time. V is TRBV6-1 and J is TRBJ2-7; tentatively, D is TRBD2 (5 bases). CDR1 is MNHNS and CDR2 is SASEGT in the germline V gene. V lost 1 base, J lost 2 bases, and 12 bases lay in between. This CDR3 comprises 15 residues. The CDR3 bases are TGTGCCAGCAGTGAAGTCCGGGGTCTCACCTACGAGCAGTACTTC. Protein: CASSEVRGLTYEQYF.

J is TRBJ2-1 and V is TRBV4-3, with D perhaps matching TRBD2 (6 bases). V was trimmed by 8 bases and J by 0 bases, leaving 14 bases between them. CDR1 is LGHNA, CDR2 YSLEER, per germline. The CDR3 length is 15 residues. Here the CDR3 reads CASRERRGSYNEQFF. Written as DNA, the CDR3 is TGCGCCAGCCGCGAGAGGAGGGGCTCCTACAATGAGCAGTTCTTC.

The CDR3 spells CSAAGGSSTDTQYF. The CDR3 DNA reads TGCAGCGCCGCGGGTGGTTCTAGCACAGATACGCAGTATTTT. The chain links TRBV29-1 to TRBJ2-3, with D possibly TRBD2 on 5 matching bases. The CDR3 length is 14 residues. In germline, CDR1 is SQVTM, CDR2 ANQGSEA. V shed 7 bases and J shed 0 bases, with 14 bases lying between them.

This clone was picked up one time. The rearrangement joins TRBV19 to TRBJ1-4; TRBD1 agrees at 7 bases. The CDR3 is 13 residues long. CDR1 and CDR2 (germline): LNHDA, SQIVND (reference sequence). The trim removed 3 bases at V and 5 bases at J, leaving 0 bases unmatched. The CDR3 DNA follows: TGTGCCAGTAGTATCAGGGGGAATGAAAAACTGTTTTTT. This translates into CASSIRGNEKLFF.

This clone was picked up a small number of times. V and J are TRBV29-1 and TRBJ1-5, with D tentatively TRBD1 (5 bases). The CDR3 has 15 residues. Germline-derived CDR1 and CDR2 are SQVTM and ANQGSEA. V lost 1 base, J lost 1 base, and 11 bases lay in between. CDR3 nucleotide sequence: TGCAGCGTTGAAGTCCCGGGACCGAGCAATCAGCCCCAGCATTTT. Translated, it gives CSVEVPGPSNQPQHF. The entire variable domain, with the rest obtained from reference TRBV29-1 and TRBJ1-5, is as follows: SAVISQKPSRDICQRGTSLTIQCQVDSQVTMMFWYRQQPGQSLTLIATANQGSEATYESGFVIDKFPISRPNLTFSTLTVSNMSPEDSSIYLCSVEVPGPSNQPQHFGDGTRLSIL.

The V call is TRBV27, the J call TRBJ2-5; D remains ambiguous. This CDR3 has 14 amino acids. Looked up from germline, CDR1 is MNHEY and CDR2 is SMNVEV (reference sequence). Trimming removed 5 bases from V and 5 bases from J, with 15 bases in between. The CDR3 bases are TGTGCCAGCAGTCAATCGGGCCACCCGGAGACCCAGTACTTC. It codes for CASSQSGHPETQYF.

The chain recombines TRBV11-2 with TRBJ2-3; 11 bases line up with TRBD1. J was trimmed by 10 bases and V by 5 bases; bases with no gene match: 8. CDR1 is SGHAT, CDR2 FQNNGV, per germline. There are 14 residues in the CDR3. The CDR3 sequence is CASSHRGQGDSQYF. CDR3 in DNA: TGTGCCAGCAGCCATCGGGGACAGGGGGATTCGCAGTATTTT.

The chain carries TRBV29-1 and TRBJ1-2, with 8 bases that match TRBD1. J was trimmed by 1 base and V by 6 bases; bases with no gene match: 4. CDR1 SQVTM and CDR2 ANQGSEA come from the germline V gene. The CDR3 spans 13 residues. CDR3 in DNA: TGCAGCGTGCAGGGGGCCTTTAACTATGGCTACACCTTC. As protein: CSVQGAFNYGYTF.

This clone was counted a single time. In nucleotides, the CDR3 is TGTGCCAGCAGTGACAAGACTGCTACCGGATGTGAGCAGTTCTTC. Its protein product is CASSDKTATGCEQFF. The gene calls are TRBV6-6 and TRBJ2-1; unclear D gene. CDR1 and CDR2 (germline): MNHNY, SVGAGI (reference sequence). The CDR3 sequence is 15 residues long. Trimming took 5 bases from V and 9 from J, leaving 20 bases between them.

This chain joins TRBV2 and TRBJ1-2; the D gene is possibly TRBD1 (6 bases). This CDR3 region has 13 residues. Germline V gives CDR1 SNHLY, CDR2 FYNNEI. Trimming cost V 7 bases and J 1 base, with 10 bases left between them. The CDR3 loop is CASTQGLNYGYTF. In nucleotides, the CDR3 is TGTGCCAGCACGCAGGGGCTTAACTATGGCTACACCTTC.

The CDR3 coding sequence is TGTGCCAGCAGCCCCGGTCGGGTCGGCTATTCCTACGAGCAGTACGTC. Translating it yields CASSPGRVGYSYEQYV. The chain has TRBV7-8 and TRBJ2-7; D uncertain. CDR1 and CDR2 (germline): SGHVS, FQNEAQ. The CDR3 sequence is 16 residues long. Between the trimmed V and J ends, which lost 5 bases and 1 base, there was a span of 18 bases.

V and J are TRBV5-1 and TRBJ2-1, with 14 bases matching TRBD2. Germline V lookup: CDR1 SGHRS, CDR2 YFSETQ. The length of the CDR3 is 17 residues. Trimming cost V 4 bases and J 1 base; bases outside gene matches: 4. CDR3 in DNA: TGCGCCAGCAGCCTCGGGACTAGCGGGAGATCCTACAATGAGCAGTTCTTC. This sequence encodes CASSLGTSGRSYNEQFF.

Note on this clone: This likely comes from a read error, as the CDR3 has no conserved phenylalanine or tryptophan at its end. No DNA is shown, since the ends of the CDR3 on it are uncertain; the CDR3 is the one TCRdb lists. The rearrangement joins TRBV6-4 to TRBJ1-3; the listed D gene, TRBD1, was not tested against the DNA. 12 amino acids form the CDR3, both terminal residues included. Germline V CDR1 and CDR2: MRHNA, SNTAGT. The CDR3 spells CAIPDRLMLTDL.

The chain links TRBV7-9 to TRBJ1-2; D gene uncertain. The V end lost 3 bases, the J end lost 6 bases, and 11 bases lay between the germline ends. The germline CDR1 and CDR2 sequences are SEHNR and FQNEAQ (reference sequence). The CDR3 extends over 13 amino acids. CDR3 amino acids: CASSLVEYHGYTF. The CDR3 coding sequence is TGTGCCAGCAGCTTGGTAGAATATCATGGCTACACCTTC.

The CDR3 region is CASSLLDHTGELFF. DNA of the CDR3: TGTGCCAGCAGCTTATTGGATCACACCGGGGAGCTGTTTTTT. The chain has TRBV7-2 and TRBJ2-2; no clear D gene. Germline V CDR1 and CDR2: SGHTA, FQGNSA. V was pared by 2 bases and J by 3 bases, with 7 bases between. The length of the CDR3 is 14 residues.

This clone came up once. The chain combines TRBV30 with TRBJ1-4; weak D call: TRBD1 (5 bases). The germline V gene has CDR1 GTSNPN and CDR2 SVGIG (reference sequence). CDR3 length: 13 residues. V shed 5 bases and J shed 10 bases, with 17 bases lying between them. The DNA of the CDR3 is TGTGCCTGGGCTGGTACATTTGGGGGAAAACTGTTTTTT. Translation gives CAWAGTFGGKLFF.

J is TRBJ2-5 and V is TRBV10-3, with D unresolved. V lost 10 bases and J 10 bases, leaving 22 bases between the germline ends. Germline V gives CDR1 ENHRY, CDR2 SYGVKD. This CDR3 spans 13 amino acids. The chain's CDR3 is CATADTTDGSQYF. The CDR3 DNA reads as TGTGCCACTGCAGACACGACTGATGGTAGCCAGTACTTC.

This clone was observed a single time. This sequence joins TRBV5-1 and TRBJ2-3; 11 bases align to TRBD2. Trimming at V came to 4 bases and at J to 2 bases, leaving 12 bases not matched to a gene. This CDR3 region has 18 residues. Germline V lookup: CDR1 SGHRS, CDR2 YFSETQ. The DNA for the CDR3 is TGCGCCAGCAGCACCGGTGGCCTAGCGGGAGGCCTCACAGATACGCAGTATTTT. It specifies CASSTGGLAGGLTDTQYF.